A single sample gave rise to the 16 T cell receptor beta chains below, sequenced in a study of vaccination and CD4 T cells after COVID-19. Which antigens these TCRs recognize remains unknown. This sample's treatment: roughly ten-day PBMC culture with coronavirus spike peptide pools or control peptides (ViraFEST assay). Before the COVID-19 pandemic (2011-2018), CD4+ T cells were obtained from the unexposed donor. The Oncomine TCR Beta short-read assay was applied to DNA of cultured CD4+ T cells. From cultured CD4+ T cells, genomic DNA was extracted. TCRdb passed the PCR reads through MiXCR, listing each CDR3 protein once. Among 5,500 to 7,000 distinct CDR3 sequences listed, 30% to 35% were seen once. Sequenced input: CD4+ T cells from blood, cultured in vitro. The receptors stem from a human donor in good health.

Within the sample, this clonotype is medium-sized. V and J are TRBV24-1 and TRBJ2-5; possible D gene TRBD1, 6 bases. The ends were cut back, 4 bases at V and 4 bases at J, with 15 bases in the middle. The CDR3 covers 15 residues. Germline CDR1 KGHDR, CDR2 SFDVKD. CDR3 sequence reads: CATSDPDRYGETQYF. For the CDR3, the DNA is TGTGCCACCAGTGACCCTGACAGGTATGGAGAGACCCAGTACTTC.

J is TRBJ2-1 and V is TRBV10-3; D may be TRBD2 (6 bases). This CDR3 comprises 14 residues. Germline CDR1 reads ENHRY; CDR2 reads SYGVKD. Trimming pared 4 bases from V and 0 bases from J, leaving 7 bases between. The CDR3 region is CAISVGGSYNEQFF. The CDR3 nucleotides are TGTGCCATCAGTGTGGGGGGCTCCTACAATGAGCAGTTCTTC.

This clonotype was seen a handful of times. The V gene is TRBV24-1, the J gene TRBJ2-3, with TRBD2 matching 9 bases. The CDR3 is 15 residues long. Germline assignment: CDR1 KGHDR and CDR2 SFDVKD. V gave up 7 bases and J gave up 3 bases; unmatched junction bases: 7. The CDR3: CATRGREGPTDTQYF. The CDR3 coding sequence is TGTGCCACCAGGGGGCGGGAGGGCCCGACAGATACGCAGTATTTT.

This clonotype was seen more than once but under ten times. CDR3 coding DNA: TGCAGTGCTAGAACCGGGACAGGGGGCTTCGAGCAGTACTTC. Translating it yields CSARTGTGGFEQYF. V usage is TRBV20-1 and J usage is TRBJ2-7; 12 nucleotides align to TRBD1. V lost 2 bases, J lost 6 bases, and 5 bases stayed unmatched. CDR1 DFQATT and CDR2 SNEGSKA come from the germline V gene (reference sequence). The CDR3 sequence is 14 residues long.

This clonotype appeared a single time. The CDR3 sequence: CASSLPTSGIPDTQYF. The CDR3 nucleotides are TGTGCCAGCAGTTTACCGACTAGCGGGATACCAGATACGCAGTATTTT. The rearrangement joins TRBV6-2 or TRBV6-3 to TRBJ2-3; TRBD2 matches at 11 bases. The germline CDR1 and CDR2 sequences are MNHEY and SVGEGT. V dropped 4 bases and J dropped 4; count of bases not matched to a gene: 7. This CDR3 is built from 16 residues.

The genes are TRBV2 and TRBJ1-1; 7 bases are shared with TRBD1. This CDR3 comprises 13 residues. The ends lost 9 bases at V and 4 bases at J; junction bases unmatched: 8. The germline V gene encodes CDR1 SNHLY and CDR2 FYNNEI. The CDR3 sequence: CASLTGLGTEAFF. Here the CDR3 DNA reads TGTGCCAGTTTGACAGGGCTCGGCACTGAAGCTTTCTTT.

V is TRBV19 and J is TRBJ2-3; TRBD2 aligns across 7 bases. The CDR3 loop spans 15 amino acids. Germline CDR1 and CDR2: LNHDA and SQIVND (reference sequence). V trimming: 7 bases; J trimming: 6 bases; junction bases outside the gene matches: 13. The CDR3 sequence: CASISRGGSKDTQYF. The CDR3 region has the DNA TGTGCCAGTATCTCTCGCGGCGGGAGTAAGGATACGCAGTATTTT.

CDR3 residues: CASSGKGGSGITDTQYF. The CDR3 bases are TGTGCCAGCAGCGGAAAAGGGGGTAGCGGGATCACAGATACGCAGTATTTT. This chain links TRBV9 with TRBJ2-3; 8 positions agree with TRBD2. Germline trimming cut 3 bases from V and 2 bases from J; bases unmatched to any gene: 11. Germline V gene sequence: CDR1 SGDLS, CDR2 YYNGEE. This CDR3 is 17 amino acids long.

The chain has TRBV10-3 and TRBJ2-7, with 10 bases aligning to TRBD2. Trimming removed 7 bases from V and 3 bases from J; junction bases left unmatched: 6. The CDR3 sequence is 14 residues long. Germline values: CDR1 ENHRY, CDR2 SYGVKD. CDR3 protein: CAITSGTSDYEQYF. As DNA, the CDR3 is TGTGCCATCACCTCCGGGACTAGCGACTACGAGCAGTACTTC.

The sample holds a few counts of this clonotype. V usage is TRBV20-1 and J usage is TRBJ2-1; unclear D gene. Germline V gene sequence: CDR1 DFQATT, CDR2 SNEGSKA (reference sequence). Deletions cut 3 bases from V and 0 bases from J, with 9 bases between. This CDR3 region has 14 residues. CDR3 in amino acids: CSARHISSYNEQFF. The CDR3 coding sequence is TGCAGTGCTAGGCACATCAGCTCCTACAATGAGCAGTTCTTC.

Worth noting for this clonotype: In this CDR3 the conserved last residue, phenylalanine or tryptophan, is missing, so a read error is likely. CDR3 amino acids: CASSDSGPEQETQYL. The DNA of the CDR3 is TGTGCCAGCAGTGACTCGGGACCCGAGCAAGAGACCCAGTACCTC. The rearrangement joins TRBV6-4 to TRBJ2-5; D might be TRBD1 or TRBD2, each matching 5 bases. Trimming pared 0 bases from V and 2 bases from J, leaving 10 bases between. Germline V gene lookup returns CDR1 MRHNA and CDR2 SNTAGT. CDR3 size: 15 residues.

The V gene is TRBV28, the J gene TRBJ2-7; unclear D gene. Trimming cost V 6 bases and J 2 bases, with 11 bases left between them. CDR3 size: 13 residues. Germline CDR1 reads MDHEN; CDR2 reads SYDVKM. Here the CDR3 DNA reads TGTGCCAGCAGGACTCATCTAACCTACGAGCAGTACTTC. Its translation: CASRTHLTYEQYF. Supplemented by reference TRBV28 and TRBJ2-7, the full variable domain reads DVKVTQSSRYLVKRTGEKVFLECVQDMDHENMFWYRQDPGLGLRLIYFSYDVKMKEKGDIPEGYSVSREKKERFSLILESASTNQTSMYLCASRTHLTYEQYFGPGTRLTVT.

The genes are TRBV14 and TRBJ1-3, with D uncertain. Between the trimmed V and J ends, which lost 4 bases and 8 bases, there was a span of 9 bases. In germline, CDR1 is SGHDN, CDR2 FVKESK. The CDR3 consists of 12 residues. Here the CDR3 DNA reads TGTGCCAGCAGCCCCCCCCTATACACCATATATTTT. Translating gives CASSPPLYTIYF.

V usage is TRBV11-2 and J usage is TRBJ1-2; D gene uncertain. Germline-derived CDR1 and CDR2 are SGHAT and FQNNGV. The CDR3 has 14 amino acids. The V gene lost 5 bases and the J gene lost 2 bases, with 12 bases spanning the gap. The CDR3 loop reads CASSALLGNYGYTF. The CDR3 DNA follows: TGTGCCAGCAGCGCCCTGCTCGGGAACTATGGCTACACCTTC. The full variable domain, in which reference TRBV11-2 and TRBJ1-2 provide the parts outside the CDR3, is EAGVAQSPRYKIIEKRQSVAFWCNPISGHATLYWYQQILGQGPKLLIQFQNNGVVDDSQLPKDRFSAERLKGVDSTLKIQPAKLEDSAVYLCASSALLGNYGYTFGSGTRLTVV.

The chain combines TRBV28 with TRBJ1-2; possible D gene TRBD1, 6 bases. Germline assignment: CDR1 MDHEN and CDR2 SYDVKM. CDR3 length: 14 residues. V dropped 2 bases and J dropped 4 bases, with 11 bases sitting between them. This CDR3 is CASSLHDRPYGYTF. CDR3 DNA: TGTGCCAGCAGTTTACATGACAGGCCCTATGGCTACACCTTC.

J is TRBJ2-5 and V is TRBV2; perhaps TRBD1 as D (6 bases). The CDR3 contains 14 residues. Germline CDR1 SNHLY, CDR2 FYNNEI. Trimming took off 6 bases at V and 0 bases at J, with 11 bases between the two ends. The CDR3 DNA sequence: TGTGCCAGCAGCGCTGGACAGTACCAAGAGACCCAGTACTTC. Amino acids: CASSAGQYQETQYF.